Following are 10 T cell receptor beta chains from one sample sequenced in a study of blood T cells in healthy people across ages. Then a second PCR, running about 7 to 11 cycles, was carried out with a sample-barcoded 5' primer and a J-beta primer mix. TCRdb reanalysed the 5' RACE reads using MiXCR and keeps one entry per CDR3 protein. Found here are approximately 360,000 distinct CDR3 sequences, approximately 51% of them singletons; the top ten hold about 54%. Sequencing was carried out using blood. The receptors derive from a man between 60 and 75 years old in good health.

The gene calls are TRBV11-2 and TRBJ2-7; D assignment may be TRBD1 or TRBD2 (6 bases each). Germline loops: CDR1 SGHAT, CDR2 FQNNGV. Deletions cut 6 bases from V and 2 bases from J, with 14 bases between. CDR3 length: 14 amino acids. In DNA, the CDR3 is TGTGCCAGCAGGAAAGGAGGGGGGCCCTACGAGCAGTACTTC. It encodes CASRKGGGPYEQYF. Full variable domain (missing parts from reference TRBV11-2 and TRBJ2-7): EAGVAQSPRYKIIEKRQSVAFWCNPISGHATLYWYQQILGQGPKLLIQFQNNGVVDDSQLPKDRFSAERLKGVDSTLKIQPAKLEDSAVYLCASRKGGGPYEQYFGPGTRLTVT.

Only a few counts were recorded for this clonotype. This chain uses TRBV29-1 with TRBJ2-5, with D tentatively TRBD2 (5 bases). The CDR3 contains 11 residues. Germline loops: CDR1 SQVTM, CDR2 ANQGSEA. Trimming pared 2 bases from V and 11 bases from J, leaving 12 bases between. The CDR3, as DNA: TGCAGCGTTGAAAGAGGGTGTGAGCAGTACTTC. Translating gives CSVERGCEQYF.

The genes are TRBV5-1 and TRBJ1-2, with D perhaps matching TRBD1 (5 bases). CDR1 and CDR2 from the germline V gene are SGHRS and YFSETQ. CDR3 length: 13 residues. Trimming shortened V by 0 bases and J by 5 bases, and 8 bases separated the two germline ends. The CDR3 coding sequence is TGCGCCAGCAGCTTGGACGGGACTTATGGCTACACCTTC. Translation: CASSLDGTYGYTF.

The CDR3 nucleotides read TGTGCCAGCAGCCAAGGGTTAGTTTCTAGCACAGATACGCAGTATTTT. Residues: CASSQGLVSSTDTQYF. The J gene is TRBJ2-3, the V gene TRBV4-2, with D hard to call. Germline V lookup: CDR1 LGHNA, CDR2 YNFKEQ. The CDR3 runs 16 residues. V dropped 1 base and J dropped 0 bases, with 11 bases sitting between them.

This clonotype has only a few counts. This sequence joins TRBV15 and TRBJ2-3, with 9 bases that match TRBD2. The CDR3 covers 16 residues. V shed 5 bases and J 5 bases; nucleotides not matched to a gene: 11. Germline V gene sequence: CDR1 LNHNV, CDR2 YYDKDF (reference sequence). CDR3: CATSAGLAPTRDTQYF. The CDR3 nucleotides read TGTGCCACCAGCGCCGGACTAGCGCCCACCCGAGATACGCAGTATTTT. Full variable domain (remainder filled in from reference TRBV15 and TRBJ2-3): DAMVIQNPRYQVTQFGKPVTLSCSQTLNHNVMYWYQQKSSQAPKLLFHYYDKDFNNEADTPDNFQSRRPNTSFCFLDIRSPGLGDTAMYLCATSAGLAPTRDTQYFGPGTRLTVL.

This clonotype came up a few times. V and J are TRBV3-1 and TRBJ2-4; D gene ambiguous. The V end was cut by 0 bases, the J end by 0 bases, with 12 bases between. CDR1 and CDR2 from the germline V gene are LGHDT and YNNKEL (reference sequence). This CDR3 spans 17 amino acids. As DNA, the CDR3 is TGTGCCAGCAGCCAAGAATCCGGGCCCGTAGCCAAAAACATTCAGTACTTC. The encoded protein is CASSQESGPVAKNIQYF.

The CDR3 nucleotides are TGTGCCAGCAGCCAGACTGCGCGGGGAACCGGGGAGCTGTTTTTT. Translation gives CASSQTARGTGELFF. V is TRBV11-2 and J is TRBJ2-2, with a weak D call TRBD2 (6 bases). This CDR3 comprises 15 residues. Trimming cost V 5 bases and J 5 bases, with 15 bases left between them. Looked up from germline, CDR1 is SGHAT and CDR2 is FQNNGV.

This clonotype came up many times. The chain couples TRBV14 to TRBJ2-3; TRBD1 aligns across 7 bases. The CDR3 extends over 17 amino acids. The V and J ends lost 2 bases and 2 bases, in that order; junction bases with no gene match: 10. Germline CDR1 reads SGHDN; CDR2 reads FVKESK. CDR3 protein: CASSQSLGTANTDTQYF. CDR3 coding DNA: TGTGCCAGCAGCCAAAGCCTTGGGACAGCAAACACAGATACGCAGTATTTT.

The J gene is TRBJ2-1, the V gene TRBV5-1, with 9 nucleotides matching TRBD1. From germline, CDR1 is SGHRS and CDR2 YFSETQ. The CDR3 is made up of 16 amino acids. J was trimmed by 5 bases and V by 4 bases; bases with no gene match: 10. CDR3 amino acids: CASSLATGQGDNEQFF. CDR3 DNA sequence: TGCGCCAGCAGCCTCGCCACGGGACAGGGTGACAATGAGCAGTTCTTC. Filled out from reference TRBV5-1 and TRBJ2-1, the complete variable domain reads KAGVTQTPRYLIKTRGQQVTLSCSPISGHRSVSWYQQTPGQGLQFLFEYFSETQRNKGNFPGRFSGRQFSNSRSEMNVSTLELGDSALYLCASSLATGQGDNEQFFGPGTRLTVL.

The chain employs TRBV3-1 and TRBJ2-5; TRBD2 might be the D (7 bases). Germline loops: CDR1 LGHDT, CDR2 YNNKEL (reference sequence). The length of the CDR3 is 16 residues. Trimming shortened V by 0 bases and J by 4 bases, and 15 bases separated the two germline ends. CDR3 loop: CASSQDVGGPTETQYF. The CDR3 coding sequence is TGTGCCAGCAGCCAAGACGTCGGGGGGCCTACAGAGACCCAGTACTTC.